A single sample gave rise to the 28 T cell receptor beta chains below, sequenced in a study of cytomegalovirus exposure and HLA in healthy donors. The method was immunoSEQ multiplex PCR; TCRdb's version includes in-frame clones alone and lacks a portion of them. The sample records approximately 160,000 clones, about 86% being singletons. The specimen was PBMCs. The receptors were gathered from a woman in her thirties in good health and CMV-seronegative.

The genes are TRBV13 and TRBJ1-1; possibly TRBD1 for D (5 bases). Trimming cost V 4 bases and J 2 bases, with 11 bases left between them. Germline V gene sequence: CDR1 PRHDT, CDR2 FYEKMQ (reference sequence). This CDR3 has 14 amino acids. The CDR3 coding sequence is TGTGCCAGCAGCTGGGGACCCCAAAACACTGAAGCTTTCTTT. It codes for CASSWGPQNTEAFF.

The V gene is TRBV30, the J gene TRBJ2-2; D unclear. The CDR3 loop spans 14 amino acids. Germline assignment: CDR1 GTSNPN and CDR2 SVGIG (reference sequence). Trimming took 5 bases from V and 8 from J, leaving 18 bases between them. The CDR3 coding sequence is TGTGCCTGGGACCATGGACCGAAAGTGGGGGAGCTGTTTTTT. Its protein is CAWDHGPKVGELFF.

The chain uses TRBV28 and TRBJ2-7, with TRBD1 matching 10 bases. With 6 bases clipped from V and 5 bases from J, the junction kept 10 bases outside the gene matches. The V gene's germline CDR1 is MDHEN and CDR2 SYDVKM. The length of the CDR3 is 15 residues. The CDR3 DNA reads TGTGCCAGCAGCCACTCAGGACAGGGGGGACACGAGCAGTACTTC. Encoded protein: CASSHSGQGGHEQYF.

V usage is TRBV4-2 and J usage is TRBJ1-2, with 7 bases matching TRBD1. The length of the CDR3 is 14 residues. V lost 4 bases, J lost 5 bases, and 7 bases stayed unmatched. CDR1 and CDR2 (germline): LGHNA, YNFKEQ. The CDR3 loop is CASSPRGTAYGYTF. In DNA form, the CDR3 reads TGTGCCAGCAGCCCTAGGGGGACAGCTTATGGCTACACCTTC.

The gene calls are TRBV5-1 and TRBJ1-1, with D hard to call. The CDR3 runs to 13 residues. Trimming left V 2 bases short and J 0 bases short, with 5 bases between. The germline V gene encodes CDR1 SGHRS and CDR2 YFSETQ. CDR3 region: CASSFRLNTEAFF. The CDR3 DNA reads as TGCGCCAGCAGCTTTAGGCTGAACACTGAAGCTTTCTTT.

This clone was observed a few times. The chain employs TRBV6-1 and TRBJ1-1; TRBD1 might be the D (5 bases). CDR3 length: 13 amino acids. Germline CDR1 reads MNHNS; CDR2 reads SASEGT. Trimming stripped 6 bases from V and 6 bases from J, with 14 bases between. The CDR3 DNA reads as TGTGCCAGCAGCTGGCCACCGGGGGCTGAAGCTTTCTTT. Translation: CASSWPPGAEAFF.

The gene calls are TRBV11-2 and TRBJ1-4; D is undetermined. Germline values: CDR1 SGHAT, CDR2 FQNNGV. The CDR3 extends over 15 amino acids. Trimming stripped 0 bases from V and 5 bases from J, with 10 bases between. CDR3 loop: CASSLDSGGNEKLFF. CDR3 nucleotides: TGTGCCAGCAGCTTAGATTCAGGCGGAAATGAAAAACTGTTTTTT.

This clone came up once. The J gene is TRBJ2-6, the V gene TRBV13; the match to TRBD1 covers 10 bases. V dropped 4 bases and J dropped 0; count of bases not matched to a gene: 9. CDR1 PRHDT and CDR2 FYEKMQ come from the germline V gene (reference sequence). There are 19 residues in the CDR3. The CDR3 coding sequence is TGTGCCAGCAGCTCACTCGGGACAGGGGACTCCTCTGGGGCCAACGTCCTGACTTTC. It yields the protein CASSSLGTGDSSGANVLTF.

The V and J genes are TRBV4-2 and TRBJ2-1; 12 bases are shared with TRBD2. The germline gives CDR1 LGHNA, CDR2 YNFKEQ. The CDR3 contains 17 residues. The V and J ends lost 0 bases and 9 bases, in that order; junction bases with no gene match: 9. CDR3 loop: CASSQEGLAGSMGEQFF. The CDR3 DNA reads as TGTGCCAGCAGCCAAGAGGGACTAGCGGGTTCGATGGGTGAGCAGTTCTTC.

The rearrangement links TRBV18 to TRBJ2-7; 14 nucleotides match TRBD2. This CDR3 has 18 amino acids. Unmatched junction bases numbered 12, after V lost 4 bases and J lost 4 bases. Germline lookup yields CDR1 KGHSH and CDR2 LQKENI. CDR3 DNA: TGTGCCAGCTCACTAACTACCGGGACTAGCGGGAGTAGATACGAGCAGTACTTC. Protein product: CASSLTTGTSGSRYEQYF.

The chain is built from TRBV27 and TRBJ2-5; D remains unclear. The CDR3 loop spans 18 amino acids. Germline loops: CDR1 MNHEY, CDR2 SMNVEV (reference sequence). V lost 6 bases and J lost 3, with 26 bases in between. CDR3 DNA: TGTGCCAGCAGCTGTGTTGAAGAGACCGCTCGAAGGGAAGAGACCCAGTACTTC. Translating it yields CASSCVEETARREETQYF.

The chain carries TRBV5-1 and TRBJ2-7, with D tentatively TRBD2 (5 bases). Trimming removed 1 base at V and 4 bases at J, with 6 bases between. This CDR3 has 12 amino acids. Germline V lookup: CDR1 SGHRS, CDR2 YFSETQ. The CDR3 is CASSLSGYEQYF. As DNA, the CDR3 is TGCGCCAGCAGCTTGAGCGGTTACGAGCAGTACTTC.

In its sample, this clone was seen once. This sequence joins TRBV28 and TRBJ2-6, with D perhaps matching TRBD1 or TRBD2 (5 bases each). V gave up 6 bases and J gave up 2 bases, with 5 bases separating them. The V gene's germline CDR1 is MDHEN and CDR2 SYDVKM. The CDR3 totals 13 residues. CDR3 amino acids: CASRGAGANVLTF. The CDR3, as DNA: TGTGCCAGCAGGGGGGCTGGGGCCAACGTCCTGACTTTC.

The chain carries TRBV6-5 and TRBJ1-2; no definite D call. This CDR3 has 13 residues. The ends were cut back, 6 bases at V and 7 bases at J, with 15 bases in the middle. Germline V lookup: CDR1 MNHEY, CDR2 SVGAGI. The CDR3 sequence: CASSRGELGGYTF. CDR3 DNA: TGTGCCAGCAGCCGAGGTGAGCTGGGTGGCTACACCTTC.

This chain links TRBV6-5 with TRBJ2-1; D not certain. Per the germline V gene, CDR1 is MNHEY and CDR2 is SVGAGI. The CDR3 is 15 amino acids. Trimming stripped 2 bases from V and 0 bases from J, with 8 bases between. The chain's CDR3 is CASSYNGYSYNEQFF. The CDR3 coding sequence is TGTGCCAGCAGTTACAACGGGTACTCCTACAATGAGCAGTTCTTC.

The chain joins TRBV5-1 to TRBJ2-3; 8 bases are a match to TRBD2. The CDR3 loop spans 17 amino acids. V was pared by 2 bases and J by 5 bases, with 13 bases of the junction left unmatched. Per the germline V gene, CDR1 is SGHRS and CDR2 is YFSETQ. DNA of the CDR3: TGCGCCAGCAGCTTTGGTTTTTACGGACTAGCAGAAGATACGCAGTATTTT. As protein: CASSFGFYGLAEDTQYF.

The chain is built from TRBV7-9 and TRBJ2-7; 7 nucleotides match TRBD1. Looked up from germline, CDR1 is SEHNR and CDR2 is FQNEAQ (reference sequence). This CDR3 is 16 amino acids long. With 5 bases clipped from V and 2 bases from J, the junction kept 12 bases outside the gene matches. Written as DNA, the CDR3 is TGTGCCAGCAGCCTATACGGGACAGCCGACGCCTACGAGCAGTACTTC. Residues: CASSLYGTADAYEQYF.

In this sample, this clone turned up once. The chain employs TRBV10-3 and TRBJ1-3; 7 bases fit TRBD1. This CDR3 has 15 amino acids. Germline CDR1 reads ENHRY; CDR2 reads SYGVKD. V gave up 6 bases and J gave up 1 base; unmatched junction bases: 6. CDR3 loop: CAIRTEGASGNTIYF. The DNA for the CDR3 is TGTGCCATCAGAACCGAGGGGGCTTCTGGAAACACCATATATTTT.

This clone was seen only a few times. This chain links TRBV5-1 with TRBJ1-6; D unclear. Germline loops: CDR1 SGHRS, CDR2 YFSETQ. CDR3 length: 12 amino acids. Trimming removed 0 bases at V and 9 bases at J, with 4 bases between. CDR3 DNA: TGCGCCAGCAGCTTGGGAGCTTCACCCCTCCACTTT. Translation: CASSLGASPLHF. The variable domain in full, completed from reference TRBV5-1 and TRBJ1-6, reads KAGVTQTPRYLIKTRGQQVTLSCSPISGHRSVSWYQQTPGQGLQFLFEYFSETQRNKGNFPGRFSGRQFSNSRSEMNVSTLELGDSALYLCASSLGASPLHFGNGTRLTVT.

This chain uses TRBV28 with TRBJ1-2; TRBD1 agrees at 8 bases. CDR3 length: 15 residues. J gave up 4 bases and V 6 bases, and 10 bases lay outside the gene matches. Germline CDR1 and CDR2: MDHEN and SYDVKM. In DNA, the CDR3 is TGTGCCAGCAGATCCCCCACCGGGACAGGCTATGGCTACACCTTC. This translates into CASRSPTGTGYGYTF.

The chain uses TRBV5-1 and TRBJ2-1; D ambiguous. The CDR3 totals 15 residues. CDR1 and CDR2 from the germline V gene are SGHRS and YFSETQ. V lost 1 base to trimming and J lost 3 bases, with 11 bases between them. The CDR3 region has the DNA TGCGCCAGCAGCTTGAGCTGGGTGGGCTACAATGAGCAGTTCTTC. Translated: CASSLSWVGYNEQFF.

This chain uses TRBV29-1 with TRBJ1-2, with 7 bases aligning to TRBD1. The CDR3 totals 12 residues. The germline CDR1 and CDR2 sequences are SQVTM and ANQGSEA. J gave up 8 bases and V 5 bases, and 8 bases lay outside the gene matches. This CDR3 reads CSVQKTGNGYTF. CDR3 DNA sequence: TGCAGCGTTCAAAAGACAGGGAACGGCTACACCTTC.

The V gene is TRBV28, the J gene TRBJ1-2, with a weak D call TRBD1 (5 bases). CDR3 size: 13 residues. Germline CDR1 and CDR2: MDHEN and SYDVKM. The V and J ends lost 11 bases and 6 bases respectively, with 19 bases between them. The CDR3 DNA is TGTGCCGCGGTTCAGGCAGGGTTCGATGGCTACACCTTC. It codes for CAAVQAGFDGYTF.

V usage is TRBV6-1 and J usage is TRBJ1-5; 10 bases fit TRBD1. The CDR3 contains 18 residues. V lost 0 bases to trimming and J lost 3 bases; unmatched junction nucleotides: 8. Germline V gene data show CDR1 as MNHNS and CDR2 as SASEGT. The CDR3: CASSEASMTGGVNQPQHF. The CDR3 DNA sequence: TGTGCCAGCAGTGAAGCGTCCATGACAGGGGGCGTCAATCAGCCCCAGCATTTT.

This chain joins TRBV9 and TRBJ2-5, with TRBD1 matching over 11 bases. The CDR3 consists of 19 residues. The germline gives CDR1 SGDLS, CDR2 YYNGEE. The ends lost 0 bases at V and 7 bases at J; junction bases unmatched: 17. The CDR3 region is CASSVEIGTGGRRDLTQYF. DNA of the CDR3: TGTGCCAGCAGCGTAGAGATCGGGACAGGGGGTAGAAGAGATCTGACCCAGTACTTC.

The chain uses TRBV2 and TRBJ1-1; D gene ambiguous. Germline CDR1 is SNHLY and CDR2 is FYNNEI. V gave up 6 bases and J gave up 4 bases, with 9 bases separating them. The CDR3 consists of 12 residues. Here the CDR3 reads CASRVGGTEAFF. The CDR3, as DNA: TGTGCCAGCAGGGTCGGCGGCACTGAAGCTTTCTTT.

The V and J genes are TRBV5-1 and TRBJ2-1, with 12 bases aligning to TRBD2. This CDR3 has 17 residues. Germline V gives CDR1 SGHRS, CDR2 YFSETQ. With 2 bases clipped from V and 10 bases from J, the junction kept 13 bases outside the gene matches. The CDR3 DNA reads TGCGCCAGCAGCTTCTCCTTCGCTAGCGGGAGGGTGGAAGAGCAGTTCTTC. Its protein is CASSFSFASGRVEEQFF.

The chain carries TRBV28 and TRBJ2-7, with 10 bases lining up with TRBD1. Germline V gives CDR1 MDHEN, CDR2 SYDVKM. There are 14 residues in the CDR3. With V trimmed by 6 bases and J by 6 bases, 8 bases remained unmatched. Here the CDR3 reads CASRRQGADGEQYF. In DNA form, the CDR3 reads TGTGCCAGCAGGCGACAGGGGGCAGATGGCGAGCAGTACTTC.